A selection of T cell receptor beta chains follows, all from one sample in a study of blood T cell repertoires in COVID-19. The protocol was immunoSEQ multiplex PCR, while the TCRdb copy is restricted to in-frame clones and leaves out a portion. The data contain some 110,000 clones, 86% of them singletons. Material: peripheral blood. These receptors were obtained from a man aged 35-49 years with acute or convalescent COVID-19. CDR3s include the opening cysteine and the closing phenylalanine or tryptophan. D genes are given only for firm matches. Rows give clone size only sometimes, using once, few, many, or a class for an expanded clone.

v_call: TRBV12-3/TRBV12-4
d_call: TRBD1
clone_size: .
j_call: TRBJ1-5
cdr3_aa: CASSWGQNQPQHF
cdr3_nt: TGTGCCAGCAGTTGGGGACAGAATCAGCCCCAGCATTTT

v_call: TRBV2
d_call: .
clone_size: .
j_call: TRBJ2-5
cdr3_aa: CASSAGVETQYF
cdr3_nt: TGTGCCAGCAGTGCAGGGGTAGAGACCCAGTACTTC

v_call: TRBV5-5
d_call: TRBD1
clone_size: once
j_call: TRBJ1-5
cdr3_aa: CASSSRTGGNQPQHF
cdr3_nt: TGTGCCAGCAGCTCGAGGACAGGGGGCAATCAGCCCCAGCATTTT

v_call: TRBV11-2
d_call: .
clone_size: .
j_call: TRBJ2-2
cdr3_aa: CASSLGSLGTGELFF
cdr3_nt: TGTGCCAGCAGCTTGGGCAGTCTCGGCACCGGGGAGCTGTTTTTT

v_call: TRBV6-5
d_call: TRBD2
clone_size: .
j_call: TRBJ2-3
cdr3_aa: CASSLLAGLTDTQYF
cdr3_nt: TGTGCCAGCAGCCTACTAGCGGGGCTCACAGATACGCAGTATTTT

v_call: TRBV5-5
d_call: TRBD1
clone_size: .
j_call: TRBJ2-6
cdr3_aa: CASSRETGASGANVLTF
cdr3_nt: TGTGCCAGCAGCCGAGAGACAGGGGCCTCTGGGGCCAACGTCCTGACTTTC

v_call: TRBV5-1
d_call: TRBD1
clone_size: .
j_call: TRBJ1-5
cdr3_aa: CASSPGTGKAQPQHF
cdr3_nt: TGCGCCAGCAGCCCCGGGACAGGGAAGGCTCAGCCCCAGCATTTT

v_call: TRBV12-5
d_call: TRBD1
clone_size: .
j_call: TRBJ1-2
cdr3_aa: CASGLPTGTNYGYTF
cdr3_nt: TGTGCTAGTGGTTTGCCGACAGGGACCAACTATGGCTACACCTTC

v_call: TRBV6-2/TRBV6-3
d_call: TRBD1
clone_size: .
j_call: TRBJ1-5
cdr3_aa: CASSYRGPGQHF
cdr3_nt: TGTGCCAGCAGTTACAGGGGGCCGGGACAGCATTTT

v_call: TRBV6-5
d_call: .
clone_size: .
j_call: TRBJ1-1
cdr3_aa: CASSYGGTEAFF
cdr3_nt: TGTGCCAGCAGTTACGGAGGGACTGAAGCTTTCTTT

v_call: TRBV4-2
d_call: .
clone_size: medium-sized
j_call: TRBJ2-7
cdr3_aa: CASSPNREPGEQYF
cdr3_nt: TGTGCCAGCAGCCCCAACAGGGAGCCGGGGGAGCAGTACTTC

v_call: TRBV30
d_call: TRBD2
clone_size: .
j_call: TRBJ2-1
cdr3_aa: CAWDGGGGLADYNEQFF
cdr3_nt: TGTGCCTGGGATGGAGGGGGTGGACTAGCGGATTACAATGAGCAGTTCTTC

v_call: TRBV5-1
d_call: .
clone_size: .
j_call: TRBJ1-1
cdr3_aa: CASSEDYTEAFF
cdr3_nt: TGCGCCAGCAGTGAGGACTACACTGAAGCTTTCTTT

v_call: TRBV5-1
d_call: TRBD1
clone_size: .
j_call: TRBJ2-2
cdr3_aa: CASSLEAGGAGTGELFF
cdr3_nt: TGCGCCAGCAGCTTGGAAGCAGGGGGTGCGGGCACCGGGGAGCTGTTTTTT

v_call: TRBV5-1
d_call: .
clone_size: once
j_call: TRBJ2-7
cdr3_aa: CASSFHELYEQYF
cdr3_nt: TGCGCCAGCAGCTTTCACGAGCTATACGAGCAGTACTTC

v_call: TRBV4-1
d_call: .
clone_size: once
j_call: TRBJ2-3
cdr3_aa: CASSPGIRGASGDTQYF
cdr3_nt: TGCGCCAGCAGCCCAGGGATCCGGGGGGCCTCGGGAGATACGCAGTATTTT

v_call: TRBV19
d_call: TRBD1
clone_size: .
j_call: TRBJ1-5
cdr3_aa: CASSTGQASNQPQHF
cdr3_nt: TGTGCCAGTAGTACTGGACAGGCCAGCAATCAGCCCCAGCATTTT

v_call: TRBV6-1
d_call: .
clone_size: .
j_call: TRBJ1-5
cdr3_aa: CASSETGPVQPQHF
cdr3_nt: TGTGCCAGCAGTGAAACAGGGCCGGTTCAGCCCCAGCATTTT

v_call: TRBV5-4
d_call: .
clone_size: .
j_call: TRBJ1-4
cdr3_aa: CASSLQHKGPNEKLFF
cdr3_nt: TGTGCCAGCAGCTTACAGCACAAGGGGCCTAATGAAAAACTGTTTTTT

v_call: TRBV10-2
d_call: TRBD1
clone_size: .
j_call: TRBJ2-7
cdr3_aa: CASTPGGYEQYF
cdr3_nt: TGCGCCAGCACGCCAGGGGGCTACGAGCAGTACTTC

v_call: TRBV3-1/TRBV3-2
d_call: .
clone_size: .
j_call: TRBJ2-5
cdr3_aa: CASSQDGRGQETQYF
cdr3_nt: TGTGCCAGCAGCCAAGATGGAAGAGGCCAAGAGACCCAGTACTTC

v_call: TRBV5-1
d_call: TRBD2
clone_size: .
j_call: TRBJ2-1
cdr3_aa: CASSLVSSGRGYNEQFF
cdr3_nt: TGCGCCAGCAGCTTGGTGTCTAGCGGGAGGGGGTACAATGAGCAGTTCTTC

v_call: TRBV3-1/TRBV3-2
d_call: .
clone_size: once
j_call: TRBJ2-5
cdr3_aa: CASSQLEETQYF
cdr3_nt: TGTGCCAGCAGCCAATTAGAAGAGACCCAGTACTTC

v_call: TRBV3-1/TRBV3-2
d_call: TRBD2
clone_size: .
j_call: TRBJ2-1
cdr3_aa: CASSLLSSGEGSNEQFF
cdr3_nt: TGTGCCAGCAGCCTTCTCTCTAGCGGGGAGGGTAGTAATGAGCAGTTCTTC

v_call: TRBV18
d_call: .
clone_size: .
j_call: TRBJ1-3
cdr3_aa: CASWTPSGNTIYF
cdr3_nt: TGTGCCAGCTGGACACCATCTGGAAACACCATATATTTT

v_call: TRBV5-1
d_call: .
clone_size: .
j_call: TRBJ1-3
cdr3_aa: CASREGSGNTIYF
cdr3_nt: TGCGCCAGCAGAGAGGGATCCGGAAACACCATATATTTT